This TCR beta chain was observed in a study of T cell clones after liver transplantation. For the study at large: TCRbeta sequencing after a pre-transplant mixed lymphocyte reaction identified graft-donor-reactive clones, later tracked in post-transplant blood. As an antigen-independent comparator, third-party-reactive TCRbeta sequences came from pre-transplant mixed lymphocyte reactions.

V was pared by 1 base and J by 0 bases, with 3 bases of the junction left unmatched. Looked up from germline, CDR1 is MNHEY and CDR2 is SMNVEV (reference sequence). The CDR3 spans 16 residues. Notes on this clone: Its specificity is not known.

Study-level points and caveats: Circulating graft-donor-reactive CD4 TCRbeta sequences fell significantly post-transplant in most of the 8 subjects. Donor-reactive sequences fell more than third party-reactive ones, suggesting partial deletion.

Profiled with immunoSEQ multiplex PCR; TCRdb holds only in-frame clones, not every one. The sample yields about 15,000 clones, more than 70% seen once. The gene calls are TRBV27 and TRBJ2-3, with 8 bases matching TRBD2. Sequenced here: CD8+ T cells from blood, sampled approximately 45 months after liver transplant. This receptor was obtained from a human patient who received a liver transplant. Part of the T cell pool may stem from the graft donor. The CDR3 DNA follows: TGTGCCAGCAGTTTATTGGCGGGGGGCAGCACAGATACGCAGTATTTT. Its translation: CASSLLAGGSTDTQYF.